A single sample is the source of the 27 T cell receptor beta chains below, sequenced in a study of T cells after yellow fever vaccination. Using its own MiXCR run on the 5' RACE reads, TCRdb lists one record per CDR3 protein. This table has over 300,000 distinct CDR3 sequences, around 6.8% appearing once. This specimen was PBMCs, taken about 41 days after the first yellow fever vaccination. The receptors were sampled from a man aged 18 to 30 who received the YFV17D yellow fever vaccine.

This rearrangement joins TRBV5-8 to TRBJ2-2; D is uncertain. The CDR3 extends over 15 amino acids. CDR1 is SGHTS, CDR2 YDEGEE, per germline. The ends were cut back, 1 base at V and 4 bases at J, with 11 bases in the middle. CDR3 residues: CASSLNSPSTGELFF. In DNA form, the CDR3 reads TGTGCCAGCAGCTTGAACTCTCCGAGCACCGGGGAGCTGTTTTTT.

The chain is built from TRBV20-1 and TRBJ2-3; TRBD2 matches at 9 bases. CDR3 length: 16 amino acids. V lost 2 bases to trimming and J lost 1 base; unmatched junction nucleotides: 7. Per germline, CDR1 DFQATT and CDR2 SNEGSKA (reference sequence). DNA of the CDR3: TGCAGTGCTAGAACCACTAGCGGGCCCCGCACAGATACGCAGTATTTT. It yields the protein CSARTTSGPRTDTQYF.

This clonotype has a count of ten or more. DNA of the CDR3: TGTGCCAGCAGCTTAGAGGAGGGATACGAGCAGTACTTC. This sequence encodes CASSLEEGYEQYF. The J gene is TRBJ2-7, the V gene TRBV7-6; D perhaps matches TRBD2 (6 bases). The germline V gene encodes CDR1 SGHVS and CDR2 FNYEAQ. The CDR3 consists of 13 residues. V lost 1 base to trimming and J lost 4 bases, with 8 bases between them.

In this sample, this clonotype turned up many times. The chain combines TRBV15 with TRBJ1-6; D unresolved. The CDR3 loop spans 14 amino acids. Deletions cut 0 bases from V and 9 bases from J, with 9 bases between. Germline loops: CDR1 LNHNV, CDR2 YYDKDF (reference sequence). The CDR3 DNA reads TGTGCCACCAGCAGAGAAGAATCCGGTTCACCCCTCCACTTT. Amino acids: CATSREESGSPLHF.

This clonotype was observed a few times. DNA for the CDR3: TGTGCCAGCAGCTGGGAAACTAGCGGGGTAGTTCGGAATGAGCAGTTCTTC. Its translation: CASSWETSGVVRNEQFF. The chain has TRBV7-6 and TRBJ2-1; 10 nucleotides agree with TRBD2. Germline-derived CDR1 and CDR2 are SGHVS and FNYEAQ. This CDR3 region has 17 residues. Trimming took 4 bases from V and 7 from J; bases not matched to a gene: 13.

CDR3 in amino acids: CASSSGTAGYLAKNIQYF. The CDR3 DNA sequence: TGTGCCAGCAGCTCTGGGACGGCAGGATACCTAGCCAAAAACATTCAGTACTTC. This chain joins TRBV11-1 and TRBJ2-4, with D possibly called TRBD1 or TRBD2 (5 bases each). The CDR3 runs 18 residues. The germline V gene has CDR1 SGHAT and CDR2 FQDESV (reference sequence). The V end lost 4 bases, the J end lost 0 bases, and 19 bases lay between the germline ends.

At least ten counts were recorded for this clonotype. J is TRBJ1-2 and V is TRBV5-1; 11 bases match TRBD1. The CDR3 is 15 amino acids. Germline assignment: CDR1 SGHRS and CDR2 YFSETQ. The V segment lost 0 bases and the J segment 6 bases; nucleotides outside the gene matches: 4. The CDR3 region has the DNA TGCGCCAGCAGCTTGGAACGGACAGGGGGCCATGGCTACACCTTC. This encodes CASSLERTGGHGYTF.

The chain carries TRBV7-2 and TRBJ2-4, with 7 bases lining up with TRBD1. V dropped 1 base and J dropped 8; count of bases not matched to a gene: 5. The CDR3 has 14 residues. Per the germline V gene, CDR1 is SGHTA and CDR2 is FQGNSA. CDR3 sequence (DNA): TGTGCCAGCAGCTTAGGCAGACAGGGAGACATTCAGTACTTC. It codes for CASSLGRQGDIQYF.

The rearrangement uses TRBV12-5 and TRBJ1-1, with TRBD1 as a possible D gene (6 bases). Looked up from germline, CDR1 is LGHNT and CDR2 is FRNRAP. The CDR3 runs 15 residues. Trimming cost V 3 bases and J 3 bases, with 14 bases left between them. CDR3 region: CASGFSLRGDTEAFF. The CDR3 DNA is TGTGCTAGTGGTTTTTCGCTCAGGGGCGACACTGAAGCTTTCTTT.

This clonotype was observed at least ten times. This chain uses TRBV7-9 with TRBJ1-1, with D possibly being TRBD1 (5 bases). Per the germline V gene, CDR1 is SEHNR and CDR2 is FQNEAQ (reference sequence). Trimming cost V 2 bases and J 1 base, with 8 bases left between them. CDR3 length equals 14 residues. This chain's CDR3 is CASSLQGPNTEAFF. In nucleotides, the CDR3 is TGTGCCAGCAGCTTACAGGGACCGAACACTGAAGCTTTCTTT. The whole variable domain, filled in from reference TRBV7-9 and TRBJ1-1, reads DTGVSQNPRHKITKRGQNVTFRCDPISEHNRLYWYRQTLGQGPEFLTYFQNEAQLEKSRLLSDRFSAERPKGSFSTLEIQRTEQGDSAMYLCASSLQGPNTEAFFGQGTRLTVV.

This clonotype has only a few counts. The chain links TRBV7-9 to TRBJ2-6; D is ambiguous. Germline CDR1 reads SEHNR; CDR2 reads FQNEAQ (reference sequence). CDR3 length equals 14 residues. V dropped 4 bases and J dropped 4 bases, with 8 bases sitting between them. As DNA, the CDR3 is TGTGCCAGCAGCTACTTACGCGGGGCCAACGTCCTGACTTTC. Its translation is CASSYLRGANVLTF.

This clonotype was counted only a few times. The gene calls are TRBV5-2 and TRBJ2-4; no DNA check was done on the table's D call, TRBD1. TRBV5-2 corresponds to a pseudogene. This CDR3 is built from 23 residues. The CDR3 loop reads CASKSPPPARQGTRRIAKNIQYF. DNA for the CDR3: TGTGCCAGCAAGTCTCCCCCCCCGGCGAGACAGGGGACCCGACGAATAGCCAAAAACATTCAGTACTTC.

This clonotype was seen a few times. The chain is built from TRBV7-9 and TRBJ2-1, with TRBD2 matching 7 bases. With 0 bases clipped from V and 8 bases from J, the junction kept 10 bases outside the gene matches. Germline CDR1 SEHNR, CDR2 FQNEAQ (reference sequence). This CDR3 is 16 amino acids long. The CDR3 sequence is CASSLAIGGRGDEQFF. The CDR3 nucleotides read TGTGCCAGCAGCTTAGCGATCGGGGGGAGAGGAGATGAGCAGTTCTTC. Combining the CDR3 with reference TRBV7-9 and TRBJ2-1 gives the whole variable domain DTGVSQNPRHKITKRGQNVTFRCDPISEHNRLYWYRQTLGQGPEFLTYFQNEAQLEKSRLLSDRFSAERPKGSFSTLEIQRTEQGDSAMYLCASSLAIGGRGDEQFFGPGTRLTVL.

Only a few counts were recorded for this clonotype. The genes are TRBV20-1 and TRBJ1-5, with D maybe TRBD1 (6 bases). CDR3 length equals 14 residues. Germline CDR1 DFQATT, CDR2 SNEGSKA (reference sequence). The V end was cut by 6 bases, the J end by 5 bases, with 17 bases between. CDR3: CSASLDRLYQPQHF. The CDR3 bases are TGCAGTGCCAGTCTGGACAGACTGTATCAGCCCCAGCATTTT.

This clonotype was observed a few times. V usage is TRBV18 and J usage is TRBJ2-3; tentative D call: TRBD2 (7 bases). This CDR3 has 16 amino acids. V shed 3 bases and J shed 3 bases, with 16 bases lying between them. The germline CDR1 and CDR2 sequences are KGHSH and LQKENI. The CDR3 nucleotides read TGTGCCAGCTCACCCGGGACGGGGGGCAGGACAGATACGCAGTATTTT. Its protein product is CASSPGTGGRTDTQYF.

The sample holds many counts of this clonotype. The chain links TRBV12-5 to TRBJ2-2; D gene ambiguous. Trimming cost V 5 bases and J 0 bases, with 13 bases left between them. CDR1 and CDR2 (germline): LGHNT, FRNRAP. This CDR3 spans 16 amino acids. The CDR3 DNA is TGTGCTAGTGGTCCATCCTACGCCGCGAACACCGGGGAGCTGTTTTTT. The encoded protein is CASGPSYAANTGELFF.

This clonotype was seen repeatedly, ten times or more. V gene TRBV5-1 combines with J gene TRBJ2-3, with D unclear. CDR1 SGHRS and CDR2 YFSETQ come from the germline V gene. This CDR3 region has 14 residues. The V end was cut by 0 bases, the J end by 0 bases, with 5 bases between. The CDR3 DNA is TGCGCCAGCAGCTTGGTACAGAGCACAGATACGCAGTATTTT. The encoded protein is CASSLVQSTDTQYF.

This clonotype was observed many times. This rearrangement joins TRBV5-1 to TRBJ2-4, with TRBD2 as a possible D gene (5 bases). This CDR3 contains 18 residues. Germline values: CDR1 SGHRS, CDR2 YFSETQ. Trimming removed 4 bases at V and 1 base at J, with 21 bases between. CDR3 residues: CASSLTDFTLGAKNIQYF. For the CDR3, the DNA is TGCGCCAGCAGCCTTACGGACTTTACCTTGGGGGCCAAAAACATTCAGTACTTC.

This clonotype has more than one count but fewer than ten. The V gene is TRBV7-6, the J gene TRBJ1-6, with 8 bases aligning to TRBD1. The germline V gene has CDR1 SGHVS and CDR2 FNYEAQ. The V and J ends lost 5 bases and 0 bases, in that order; junction bases with no gene match: 9. CDR3 size: 18 residues. CDR3 coding DNA: TGTGCCAGCAGCCCTGGACAGGGTAAAAGCTCCTATAATTCACCCCTCCACTTT. Its translation: CASSPGQGKSSYNSPLHF.

This clonotype was seen more than once but under ten times. The chain recombines TRBV20-1 with TRBJ2-5; D may be TRBD1 or TRBD2 (5 bases each). CDR1 and CDR2 from the germline V gene are DFQATT and SNEGSKA (reference sequence). V was cut by 1 base and J by 0 bases, with 9 bases left in between. CDR3 length: 14 residues. CDR3 DNA sequence: TGCAGTGCTAGAGCGGGACGGAACCAAGAGACCCAGTACTTC. It specifies CSARAGRNQETQYF.

The rearrangement uses TRBV5-1 and TRBJ2-5; TRBD1 might be the D (5 bases). Germline values: CDR1 SGHRS, CDR2 YFSETQ. V lost 7 bases and J 4 bases, leaving 26 bases between the germline ends. The CDR3 loop spans 17 amino acids. CDR3 DNA sequence: TGCGCCAGCGGATCACCACATCAGGTTTATACAGGAGAGACCCAGTACTTC. Amino acids: CASGSPHQVYTGETQYF.

The gene calls are TRBV4-1 and TRBJ1-5; D is uncertain. Germline V gene lookup returns CDR1 MGHRA and CDR2 YSYEKL. The germline V and J ends were trimmed by 1 base and 6 bases, with 13 bases remaining between them. This CDR3 has 15 residues. Here the CDR3 DNA reads TGCGCCAGCAGCCAAGGGGTGCAGCTCCTTCAGCCCCAGCATTTT. This encodes CASSQGVQLLQPQHF.

This clonotype was counted a few times. The chain recombines TRBV6-1 with TRBJ1-1; possibly TRBD1 for D (6 bases). The germline V gene encodes CDR1 MNHNS and CDR2 SASEGT. The CDR3 loop spans 17 amino acids. The V gene lost 6 bases and the J gene lost 3 bases, with 23 bases spanning the gap. CDR3 DNA sequence: TGTGCCAGCAGCCGTCTCTCCGGTGTCAGGGGTCACACTGAAGCTTTCTTT. Its protein product is CASSRLSGVRGHTEAFF.

This chain uses TRBV3-1 with TRBJ1-2; tentatively, D is TRBD1 (6 bases). CDR3 length: 14 amino acids. Between the trimmed V and J ends, which lost 2 bases and 5 bases, there was a span of 12 bases. The germline gives CDR1 LGHDT, CDR2 YNNKEL (reference sequence). DNA of the CDR3: TGTGCCAGCAGCCAAACAGGGATGAGGTATGGCTACACCTTC. Amino acids: CASSQTGMRYGYTF.

This clonotype was recorded many times. This chain links TRBV6-1 with TRBJ1-5, with 7 nucleotides matching TRBD1. Germline CDR1 reads MNHNS; CDR2 reads SASEGT. The CDR3 extends over 14 amino acids. Germline trimming cut 3 bases from V and 8 bases from J; bases unmatched to any gene: 7. In nucleotides, the CDR3 is TGTGCCAGCAGTGAGGGAGGGGGCATGGAGCCCCAGCATTTT. It specifies CASSEGGGMEPQHF.

This clonotype turned up a few times. The chain has TRBV30 and TRBJ1-2; possibly TRBD1 for D (6 bases). Germline loops: CDR1 GTSNPN, CDR2 SVGIG (reference sequence). Trimming pared 4 bases from V and 3 bases from J, leaving 18 bases between. CDR3 length: 15 residues. The DNA of the CDR3 is TGTGCCTGGAAGAGACAGGAGGTGGGCCACTATGGCTACACCTTC. It translates to CAWKRQEVGHYGYTF.

The genes are TRBV5-6 and TRBJ2-7, with 9 positions matching TRBD1. The CDR3 is 15 residues long. V lost 2 bases, J lost 3 bases, and 6 bases stayed unmatched. Germline CDR1 reads SGHDT; CDR2 reads YYEEEE. Written as DNA, the CDR3 is TGTGCCAGCAGCTTCCCCGGGACAGGGAACTACGAGCAGTACTTC. Protein sequence: CASSFPGTGNYEQYF.